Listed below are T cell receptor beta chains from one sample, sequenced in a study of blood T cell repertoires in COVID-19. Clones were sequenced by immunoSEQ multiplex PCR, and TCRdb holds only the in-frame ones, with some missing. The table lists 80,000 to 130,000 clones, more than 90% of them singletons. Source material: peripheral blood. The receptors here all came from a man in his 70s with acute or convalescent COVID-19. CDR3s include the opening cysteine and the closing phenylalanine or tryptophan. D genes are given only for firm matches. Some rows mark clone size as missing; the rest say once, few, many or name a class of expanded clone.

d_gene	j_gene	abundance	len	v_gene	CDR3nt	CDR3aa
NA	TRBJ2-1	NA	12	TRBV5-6	TGTGCCAGCAGCCTAAAGTACAATGAGCAGTTCTTC	CASSLKYNEQFF
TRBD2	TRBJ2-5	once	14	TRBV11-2	TGTGCCAGCAGCTTAGTGCTAGCGGGGGAGACCCAGTACTTC	CASSLVLAGETQYF
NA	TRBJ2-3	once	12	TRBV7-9	TGTGCCAGCAGCCCTAGTGATTATACGCAGTATTTT	CASSPSDYTQYF
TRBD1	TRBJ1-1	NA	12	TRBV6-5	TGTGCCAGCAGTTCCAGGGGGACTGAAGCTTTCTTT	CASSSRGTEAFF
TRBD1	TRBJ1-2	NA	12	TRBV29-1	TGCAGCGCCGCCGGACAGGGATTAGGCTACACCTTC	CSAAGQGLGYTF
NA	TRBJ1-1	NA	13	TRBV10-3	TGTGCCATCAGTCCAGGAGGGAACACTGAAGCTTTCTTT	CAISPGGNTEAFF
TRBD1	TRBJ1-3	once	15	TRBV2	TGTGCCAGCAGTTCCGACAGGGGGGGTATAAACACCATATATTTT	CASSSDRGGINTIYF
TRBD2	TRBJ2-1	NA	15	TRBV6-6	TGTGCCAGCAGTCGCGGGACTAGCGGGAGTGGTGAGCAGTTCTTC	CASSRGTSGSGEQFF
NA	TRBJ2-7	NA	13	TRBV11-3	TGTGCCAGCAGCTTAGTCCCGTCCTACGAGCAGTACTTC	CASSLVPSYEQYF
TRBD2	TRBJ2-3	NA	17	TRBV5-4	TGTGCCAGCAGCATTGGTGGGGTAGCGGGGATAACAGATACGCAGTATTTT	CASSIGGVAGITDTQYF
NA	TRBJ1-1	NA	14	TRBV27	TGTGCCAGCAGTTTAACGGGCAGGGCTCAGCAAGCTTTCTTT	CASSLTGRAQQAFF
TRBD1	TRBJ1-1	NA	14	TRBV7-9	TGTGCCAGCAGCTCCAGACAGGGCGGCACTGAAGCTTTCTTT	CASSSRQGGTEAFF
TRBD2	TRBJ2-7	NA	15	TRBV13	TGTGCCAGCACTATAGCGGGGGCCCAAACCTACGAGCAGTACTTC	CASTIAGAQTYEQYF
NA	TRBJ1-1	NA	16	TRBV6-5	TGTGCCAGCAGTTACCGCCAGGGGATTACGGAAACTGAAGCTTTCTTT	CASSYRQGITETEAFF
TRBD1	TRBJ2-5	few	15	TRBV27	TGTGCCAGCAGGCCGGGACAGCGTCTCCAAGAGACCCAGTACTTC	CASRPGQRLQETQYF
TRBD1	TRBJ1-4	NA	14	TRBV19	TGTGCCAGTAGTCGGACAGGACTTAATGAAAAACTGTTTTTT	CASSRTGLNEKLFF
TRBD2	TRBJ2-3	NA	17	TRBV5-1	TGCGCCAGCAGCTCCGGACTAGCGGGGTCCCGCACAGATACGCAGTATTTT	CASSSGLAGSRTDTQYF
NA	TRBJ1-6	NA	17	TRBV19	TGTGCCAGTAGTATAGATTGGCGGCAGGGGACTAATTCACCCCTCCACTTT	CASSIDWRQGTNSPLHF
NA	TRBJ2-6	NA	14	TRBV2	TGTGCCAGCACCCGGACTTCTGGGGCCAACGTCCTGACTTTC	CASTRTSGANVLTF
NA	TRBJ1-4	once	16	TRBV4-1	TGCGCCAGCAGCCAAGCTTTTGGACTTTTTAATGAAAAACTGTTTTTT	CASSQAFGLFNEKLFF
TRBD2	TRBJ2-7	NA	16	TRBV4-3	TGCGCCAGCAGCCAAGAGGTGGGGGGGAACTCCTACGAGCAGTACTTC	CASSQEVGGNSYEQYF
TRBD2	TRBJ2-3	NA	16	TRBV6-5	TGTGCCAGCAGTTCCGGACTAGCGGAGAGCACAGATACGCAGTATTTT	CASSSGLAESTDTQYF
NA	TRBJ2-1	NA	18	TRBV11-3	TGTGCCAGCACAAGCGTTGGTATTTCCCTCTTCTCCTACAATGAGCAGTTCTTC	CASTSVGISLFSYNEQFF
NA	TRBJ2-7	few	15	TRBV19	TGTGCCAGTAGTATTCGGGCGGGGGCAATGTACGAGCAGTACTTC	CASSIRAGAMYEQYF
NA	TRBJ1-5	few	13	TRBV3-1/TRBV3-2	TGTGCCAGCAGCCCCCGAGAGAATCAGCCCCAGCATTTT	CASSPRENQPQHF
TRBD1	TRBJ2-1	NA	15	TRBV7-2	TGTGCCAGCAGCTTACAGGGGGCGCTAAAGAATGAGCAGTTCTTC	CASSLQGALKNEQFF
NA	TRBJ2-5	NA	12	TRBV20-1	TGCAGTGCTAGTGGGGAGGGGGGGACCCAGTACTTC	CSASGEGGTQYF
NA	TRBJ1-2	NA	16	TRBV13	TGTGCCAGCAGAAAAAGCGGGGCAGGGGATGACTATGGCTACACCTTC	CASRKSGAGDDYGYTF
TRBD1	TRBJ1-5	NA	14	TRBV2	TGTGCCAGCAACCAACGAGACAGGGACCAGCCCCAGCATTTT	CASNQRDRDQPQHF
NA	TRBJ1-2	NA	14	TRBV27	TGTGCCAGCACCCCTTCGACAGGATTCTATGGCTACACCTTC	CASTPSTGFYGYTF
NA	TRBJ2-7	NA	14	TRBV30	TGTGCCTGGAGTCGAAAACCGCAGGGGAACGAGCAGTACTTC	CAWSRKPQGNEQYF
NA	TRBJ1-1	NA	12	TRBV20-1	TGCAGTGCTAGTGAACAGGTCTCTGAAGCTTTCTTT	CSASEQVSEAFF